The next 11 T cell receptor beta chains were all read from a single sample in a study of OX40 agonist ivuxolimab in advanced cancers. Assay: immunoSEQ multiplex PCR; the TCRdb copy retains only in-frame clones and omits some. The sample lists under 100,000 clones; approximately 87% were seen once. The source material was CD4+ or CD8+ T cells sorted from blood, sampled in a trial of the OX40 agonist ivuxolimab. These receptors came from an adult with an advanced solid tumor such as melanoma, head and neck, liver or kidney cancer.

The CDR3 reads CASRTGGGYNSPLHF. The CDR3 nucleotides read TGTGCCAGCAGGACCGGAGGGGGTTATAATTCACCCCTCCACTTT. V and J are TRBV6-6 and TRBJ1-6; D is perhaps TRBD1 (6 bases). CDR1 is MNHNY, CDR2 SVGAGI, per germline (reference sequence). The length of the CDR3 is 15 residues. Trimming took 6 bases from V and 4 from J, leaving 13 bases between them.

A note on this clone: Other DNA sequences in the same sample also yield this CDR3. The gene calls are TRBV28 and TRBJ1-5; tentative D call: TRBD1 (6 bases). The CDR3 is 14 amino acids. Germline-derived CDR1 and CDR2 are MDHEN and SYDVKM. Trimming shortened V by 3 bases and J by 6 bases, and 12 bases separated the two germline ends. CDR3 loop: CASSLGGGGQPQHF. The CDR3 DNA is TGTGCCAGCAGTTTGGGGGGCGGGGGTCAGCCCCAGCATTTT.

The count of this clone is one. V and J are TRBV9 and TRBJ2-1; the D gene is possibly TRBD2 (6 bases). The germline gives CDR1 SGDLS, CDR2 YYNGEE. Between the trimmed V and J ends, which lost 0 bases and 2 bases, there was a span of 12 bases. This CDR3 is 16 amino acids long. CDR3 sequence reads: CASSVGASDTYNEQFF. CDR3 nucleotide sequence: TGTGCCAGCAGCGTAGGGGCTAGCGATACCTACAATGAGCAGTTCTTC. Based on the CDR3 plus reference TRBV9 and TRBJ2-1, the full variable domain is DSGVTQTPKHLITATGQRVTLRCSPRSGDLSVYWYQQSLDQGLQFLIQYYNGEERAKGNILERFSAQQFPDLHSELNLSSLELGDSALYFCASSVGASDTYNEQFFGPGTRLTVL.

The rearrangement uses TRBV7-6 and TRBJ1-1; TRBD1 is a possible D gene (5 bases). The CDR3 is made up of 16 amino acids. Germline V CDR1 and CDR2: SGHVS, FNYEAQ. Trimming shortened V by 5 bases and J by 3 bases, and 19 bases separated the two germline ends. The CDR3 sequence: CASSPSLRVRDTEAFF. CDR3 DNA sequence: TGTGCCAGCAGCCCCTCCCTCAGGGTTAGGGACACTGAAGCTTTCTTT.

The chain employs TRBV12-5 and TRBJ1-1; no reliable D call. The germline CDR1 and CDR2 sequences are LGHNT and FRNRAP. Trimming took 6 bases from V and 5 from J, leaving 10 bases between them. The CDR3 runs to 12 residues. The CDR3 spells CASGRSRTEAFF. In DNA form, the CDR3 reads TGTGCTAGTGGGCGTAGTAGGACTGAAGCTTTCTTT.

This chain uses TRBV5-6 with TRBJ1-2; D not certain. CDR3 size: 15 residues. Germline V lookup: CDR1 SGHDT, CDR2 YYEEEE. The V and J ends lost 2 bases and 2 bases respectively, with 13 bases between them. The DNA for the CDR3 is TGTGCCAGCAGCTTTTTCGAACCCGGAAACTATGGCTACACCTTC. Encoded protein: CASSFFEPGNYGYTF.

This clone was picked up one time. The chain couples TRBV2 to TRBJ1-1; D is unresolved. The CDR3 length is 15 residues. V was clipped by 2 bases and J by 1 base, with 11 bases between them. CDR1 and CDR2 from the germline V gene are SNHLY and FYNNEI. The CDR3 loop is CASSELGGGNTEAFF. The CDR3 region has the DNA TGTGCCAGCAGTGAACTCGGAGGCGGGAACACTGAAGCTTTCTTT.

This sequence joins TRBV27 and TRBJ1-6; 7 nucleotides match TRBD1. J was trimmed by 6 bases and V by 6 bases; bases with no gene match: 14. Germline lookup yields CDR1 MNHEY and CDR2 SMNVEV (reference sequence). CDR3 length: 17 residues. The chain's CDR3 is CASSPSRGQQINSPLHF. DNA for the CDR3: TGTGCCAGCAGCCCCTCCCGGGGACAGCAAATTAATTCACCCCTCCACTTT.

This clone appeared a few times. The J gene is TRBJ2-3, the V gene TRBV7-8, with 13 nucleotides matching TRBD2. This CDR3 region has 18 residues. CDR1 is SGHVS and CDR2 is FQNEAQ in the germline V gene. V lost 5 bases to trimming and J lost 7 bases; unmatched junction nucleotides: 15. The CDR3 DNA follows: TGTGCCAGCAGCCCTCCTCTTCGACTAGCGGGGGGACGGAATACGCAGTATTTT. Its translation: CASSPPLRLAGGRNTQYF.

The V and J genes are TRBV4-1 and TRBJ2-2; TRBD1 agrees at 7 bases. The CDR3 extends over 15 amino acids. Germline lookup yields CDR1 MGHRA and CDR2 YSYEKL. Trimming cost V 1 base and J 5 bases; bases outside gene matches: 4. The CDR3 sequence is CASSQATGRTGELFF. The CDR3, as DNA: TGCGCCAGCAGCCAAGCGACAGGGCGGACCGGGGAGCTGTTTTTT.

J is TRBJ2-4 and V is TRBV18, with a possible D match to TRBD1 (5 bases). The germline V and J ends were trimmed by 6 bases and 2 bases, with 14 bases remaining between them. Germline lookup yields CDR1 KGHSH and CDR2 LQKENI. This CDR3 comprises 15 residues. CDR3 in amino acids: CASSPSTDSKNIQYF. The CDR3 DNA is TGTGCCAGCTCCCCCTCGACAGATTCCAAAAACATTCAGTACTTC.